This T cell receptor beta chain is drawn from a study of tumor and adjacent non-tumor tissue in lung cancer. The library came from three nested PCR rounds adapted from ARM-PCR protocols. TCRdb re-called the multiplex PCR reads through MiXCR, storing one row per CDR3 protein. The table lists about 86,000 distinct CDR3 sequences, approximately 73% of them singletons, with 21% in the top ten. This sample's RNA came from whole unsorted tissue. The normal lung tissue was taken more than 3 cm from the tumor edge. The germline gives CDR1 SGHAT, CDR2 FQNNGV. This CDR3 is 18 amino acids long. To note about this clonotype: An end of the junction does not agree with germline; a read error may underlie this.

This TCR derives from a woman between 45 and 60 years old with non-small cell lung cancer. This chain joins TRBV11-2 and TRBJ2-1; the match to TRBD2 covers 11 bases. The sample consisted of distant non-tumor lung tissue. CDR3 in amino acids: CTSNPSSGRAGSYNEQFF. The CDR3 DNA follows: TGTACCAGCAACCCCAGTAGCGGGAGGGCCGGGTCCTATAATGAGCAGTTCTTC.